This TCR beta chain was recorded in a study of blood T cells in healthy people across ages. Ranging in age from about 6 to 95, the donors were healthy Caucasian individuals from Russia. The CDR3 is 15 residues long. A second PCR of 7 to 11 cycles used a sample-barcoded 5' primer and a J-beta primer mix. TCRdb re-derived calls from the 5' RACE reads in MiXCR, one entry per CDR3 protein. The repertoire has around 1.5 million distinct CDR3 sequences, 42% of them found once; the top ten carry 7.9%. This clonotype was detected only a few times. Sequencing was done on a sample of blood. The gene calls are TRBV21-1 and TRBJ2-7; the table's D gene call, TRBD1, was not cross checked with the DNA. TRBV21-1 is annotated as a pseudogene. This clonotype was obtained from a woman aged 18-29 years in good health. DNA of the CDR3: TGTGCCAGCAGCCCATTAACGGACAGACACTACGAGCAGTACTTC. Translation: CASSPLTDRHYEQYF.